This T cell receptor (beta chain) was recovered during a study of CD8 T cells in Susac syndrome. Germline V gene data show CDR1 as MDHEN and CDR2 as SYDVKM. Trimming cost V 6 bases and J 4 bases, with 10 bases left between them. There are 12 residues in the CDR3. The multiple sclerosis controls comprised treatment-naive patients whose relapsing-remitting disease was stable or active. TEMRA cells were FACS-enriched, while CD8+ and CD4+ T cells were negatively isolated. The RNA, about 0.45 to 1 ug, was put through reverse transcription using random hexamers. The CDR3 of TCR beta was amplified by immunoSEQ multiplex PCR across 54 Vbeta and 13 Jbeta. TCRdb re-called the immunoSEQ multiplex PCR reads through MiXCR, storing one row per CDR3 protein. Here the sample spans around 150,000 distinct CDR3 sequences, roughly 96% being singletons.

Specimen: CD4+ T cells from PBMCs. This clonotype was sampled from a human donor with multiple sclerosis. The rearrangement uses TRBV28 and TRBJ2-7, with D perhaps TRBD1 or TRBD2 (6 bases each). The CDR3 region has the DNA TGTGCCAGCAGCCGAGGGGGGTACGAGCAGTACTTC. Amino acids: CASSRGGYEQYF.